These T cell receptor beta chains were read from a single sample in a study of blood T cell repertoires in COVID-19. Sequencing was performed with immunoSEQ multiplex PCR; in TCRdb, only in-frame clones are kept and a portion is missing. Of 200,000 to 300,000 clones listed, around 86% were seen once; the top ten hold approximately 2.4%. Input material: PBMCs or T cells enriched from blood (not recorded which). These receptors originate from a woman between 18 and 29 years old who had recovered from COVID-19. Both conserved end residues are part of each CDR3. A D gene is named only where the DNA matches it firmly. Clone sizes are given selectively: once, few, many, or a class where the clone is expanded.

j_call v_call d_call clone_size cdr3_nt cdr3_aa
TRBJ2-1 TRBV30 - - TGTGCCTGGAGAACCGGGGGGCCTTCGGCTGAGCAGTTCTTC CAWRTGGPSAEQFF
TRBJ2-7 TRBV3-1/TRBV3-2 TRBD2 once TGTGCCAGCAGCCAGAGGGGACTAGCGGGAAGCTCCTACGAGCAGTACTTC CASSQRGLAGSSYEQYF
TRBJ1-1 TRBV20-1 TRBD1 - TGCAGTGCTAGTTTCCCCTGGGACAGGGGGCTTGGTTCGTTGGCTTTCTTT CSASFPWDRGLGSLAFF
TRBJ2-4 TRBV5-6 - - TGTGCCAGCAGCTTTTTAGGGGCTCAGTACTTC CASSFLGAQYF
TRBJ1-5 TRBV20-1 - - TGCAGTGCTAGTGACCCCCGAGGGACATCAGCCCAGCATTTT CSASDPRGTSAQHF
TRBJ1-5 TRBV30 - - TGTGCCTGGAGTGTAGCCAGGGAAAATCAGCCCCAGCATTTT CAWSVARENQPQHF
TRBJ1-1 TRBV27 - - TGTGCCAGCAGTTTCCCTTCCGCAGGGATGGGCACTGAAGCTTTCTTT CASSFPSAGMGTEAFF
TRBJ1-1 TRBV6-4 TRBD1 - TGTGCCAGCAGTGACTCTCTCGGGACAGGGGTACGGGGCACTGAAGCTTTCTTT CASSDSLGTGVRGTEAFF
TRBJ1-4 TRBV27 - - TGTGCCAGCAGTTTATACTGGGGGGATACTAATGAAAAACTGTTTTTT CASSLYWGDTNEKLFF
TRBJ2-7 TRBV5-1 - - TGCGCCAGCAGCTTGCAACAGAACTACGAGCAGTACTTC CASSLQQNYEQYF
TRBJ2-2 TRBV19 TRBD2 - TGTGCCAGTAGTACCAGACTAGCGGGGGGGCCAGGCTCCGGGGAGCTGTTTTTT CASSTRLAGGPGSGELFF
TRBJ2-7 TRBV30 TRBD2 few TGTGCCTGGAGCGGCGGGAGGGCCGACGAGCAGTACTTC CAWSGGRADEQYF
TRBJ2-2 TRBV2 TRBD2 - TGTGCCAGCAGGAGGAGCCTGGGGCGGGGGGCAAACACCGGGGAGCTGTTTTTT CASRRSLGRGANTGELFF
TRBJ1-1 TRBV28 TRBD1 - TGTGCCAGCAGTGGGGACAGGGTGATGGGGACTGAAGCTTTCTTT CASSGDRVMGTEAFF
TRBJ2-1 TRBV7-2 - - TGTGCCAGCAGCCCGATCGTGCCGGGAGTGTCAAATGAGCAGTTCTTC CASSPIVPGVSNEQFF
TRBJ1-1 TRBV10-3 - - TGTGCCATCGGGGGGGGGAACACTGAAGCTTTCTTT CAIGGGNTEAFF
TRBJ1-2 TRBV27 TRBD1 - TGTGCCAGCAGTCCATCCAAGGTTCAGGGGGCGCTAGGCTATGGCTACACCTTC CASSPSKVQGALGYGYTF
TRBJ2-7 TRBV10-1 TRBD1 - TGCGCCAGCAGTGGGGCAGGGGGTTCCGAGCAGTACTTC CASSGAGGSEQYF
TRBJ2-7 TRBV19 TRBD1 - TGTGCCAGTAGTCCTCGACGGACAGGGGGCTCCTACGAGCAGTACTTC CASSPRRTGGSYEQYF
TRBJ2-2 TRBV4-3 - few TGCGCCAGCAGCCAGAGGAACACCGGGGAGCTGTTTTTT CASSQRNTGELFF
TRBJ1-4 TRBV9 - - TGTGCCAGCAGCCCAGGTCGAGGGCAGGGGGAAAAACTGTTTTTT CASSPGRGQGEKLFF
TRBJ2-7 TRBV10-1 TRBD2 few TGCGCCAGCAGTGAAGGACTAGCGGGATCGTACGAGCAGTACTTC CASSEGLAGSYEQYF
TRBJ2-3 TRBV4-3 TRBD2 - TGCGCCAGCAGCCAAGATCGGGTTTCGCGGGCTCTGACTAGCGGTAGCACAGATACGCAGTATTTT CASSQDRVSRALTSGSTDTQYF
TRBJ1-5 TRBV27 TRBD1 few TGTGCCAGCAGTTTGACAGGGAGCAATCAGCCCCAGCATTTT CASSLTGSNQPQHF
TRBJ2-7 TRBV5-1 - - TGCGCCAGCAGCTTGGCTAAAACCCCCAACTACGAGCAGTACTTC CASSLAKTPNYEQYF
TRBJ2-5 TRBV25-1 TRBD1 - TGTGCCAGCAGTGAGGTGGGACAGGAAGAGACCCAGTACTTC CASSEVGQEETQYF
TRBJ1-1 TRBV6-6 - - TGTGCCAGCAGTCGATCGACACCCCTGGCTACTGAAGCTTTCTTT CASSRSTPLATEAFF
TRBJ2-1 TRBV4-1 - - TGCGCCAGTACCGGGACAAACTCCTACAATGAGCAGTTCTTC CASTGTNSYNEQFF
TRBJ2-7 TRBV6-5 - - TGTGCCAGCAGCCGTAACTACGAGCAGTACTTC CASSRNYEQYF
TRBJ2-1 TRBV3-1/TRBV3-2 - - TGTGCCAGCAGCCCCACGGCGGGACCATACAATGAGCAGTTCTTC CASSPTAGPYNEQFF
TRBJ1-1 TRBV20-1 - - TGCAGTGCCCCCAACCGGGCGGGGGCTTTCTTT CSAPNRAGAFF
TRBJ2-4 TRBV9 - - TGTGCCAGCAGCGAACCCGGAGCCAAAAACATTCAGTACTTC CASSEPGAKNIQYF
TRBJ1-1 TRBV19 TRBD1 - TGTGCCAGTCGGAGAGGGGGCGACACTGAAGCTTTCTTT CASRRGGDTEAFF
TRBJ1-5 TRBV19 - - TGTGCCAGTACCTCGGGAGATCAGCCCCAGCATTTT CASTSGDQPQHF
TRBJ1-4 TRBV30 - - TGTGCCTGGAGTGTCATCCAGGGGATGAATGAAAAACTGTTTTTT CAWSVIQGMNEKLFF
TRBJ2-1 TRBV5-8 TRBD2 - TGTGCCAGCAGCTTGACTAGCGGGCGGTACAATGAGCAGTTCTTC CASSLTSGRYNEQFF
TRBJ2-1 TRBV24-1 - - TGTGCCACCATCCCCGGACGGGGGGCAGTTTGTTATGAGCAGTTCTTC CATIPGRGAVCYEQFF
TRBJ2-2 TRBV4-3 - - TGCGCCAGCAGCCGGACTTGGGAGGACATAAACACCGGGGAGCTGTTTTTT CASSRTWEDINTGELFF
TRBJ1-1 TRBV4-3 TRBD1 - TGCGCCAGCAGCCAAGCGACAGGGGAGGCTGAAGCTTTCTTT CASSQATGEAEAFF
TRBJ2-7 TRBV30 TRBD2 few TGTGCCTGTATAGCGGGAGGTAGCGAGCAGTACTTC CACIAGGSEQYF
TRBJ1-4 TRBV9 - - TGTGCCAGCAGCGTTCACTCGACAACGACTAATGAAAAACTGTTTTTT CASSVHSTTTNEKLFF
TRBJ2-1 TRBV5-4 TRBD2 few TGTGCCAGCAGCCGCAGCCTTGGGGGGGGGAATGAGCAGTTCTTC CASSRSLGGGNEQFF
TRBJ2-2 TRBV30 TRBD2 - TGTGCCTGGAGAACGGCGGGAGGTCCCACCGGGGAGCTGTTTTTT CAWRTAGGPTGELFF
TRBJ1-2 TRBV7-2 - - TGTGCCAGCAGTTTGGACAGTCACTATGGCTACACCTTC CASSLDSHYGYTF
TRBJ2-3 TRBV7-7 - - TGTGCCAGCAGCTTAGCAGGGGCCGGCCCAGATACGCAGTATTTT CASSLAGAGPDTQYF
TRBJ2-3 TRBV9 TRBD2 - TGTGCCAGCAGCGTAAGGGCTAGCGGGGGGGCGGGCACAGATACGCAGTATTTT CASSVRASGGAGTDTQYF
TRBJ2-1 TRBV9 - - TGTGCCAGCAGCGACTTCAGGGGAATGGGGAATGAGCAGTTCTTC CASSDFRGMGNEQFF
TRBJ2-7 TRBV7-8 TRBD2 few TGTGCCAGCAGCTTAAGAGAGGGGACTAGCGGGACGAGCTCCTACGAGCAGTACTTC CASSLREGTSGTSSYEQYF
TRBJ1-2 TRBV20-1 - once TGCAGTGCTAGAGATTCCCTCCAGGGGCACTTC CSARDSLQGHF
TRBJ1-4 TRBV18 - once TGTGCCAGCTCACCAATCGGTCAGGGGCAGGGTGAAAAACTGTTTTTT CASSPIGQGQGEKLFF
TRBJ2-5 TRBV11-3 TRBD1 few TGTGCCAGCAGCCCCCGGAGACAGGGTAGCCAAGAGACCCAGTACTTC CASSPRRQGSQETQYF
TRBJ2-7 TRBV10-3 TRBD1 - TGTGCCATCAGTGACCGGGACAGGGTATCCCACGAGCAGTACTTC CAISDRDRVSHEQYF
TRBJ2-3 TRBV18 TRBD2 - TGTGCCAGCTCACCGAGTAGTTTTTCGGTAGCGGGAGCTTCCGATACGCAGTATTTT CASSPSSFSVAGASDTQYF